This T cell receptor beta chain was recovered during a study of T-cell reconstitution after alpha-beta-depleted transplantation in children. Broader study findings: Newly made T cells mostly supplied T-cell counts and diversity one year after transplant. Recipient T cells and thymic progenitors that survived gave rise to the high TCRbeta diversity observed at day 60 in some patients. Alpha-beta T cells present about two months after transplant were reported to originate from several hundred expanded graft clones.

The CDR3 runs 14 residues. As for this clonotype: Antigen unknown.

Molecular barcoding with unique molecular identifiers was used for the TCRbeta library. TCRdb independently ran MiXCR on the PCR reads; one entry per CDR3 protein. The sample lists some 550,000 distinct CDR3 sequences; 23% were seen once. The genes are TRBV21-1 and TRBJ2-3. TRBV21-1 is noted as a pseudogene. The sample consisted of PBMCs, mostly from graft donor cells, taken 360 days after TCRalphabeta/CD19-depleted stem cell transplant. This clonotype was obtained from a boy in the first two years of life who had a stem cell transplant for acute myeloid leukemia, so the T cells may come from the graft donor. CDR3 sequence: CASSKATSTDTQYF. Written as DNA, the CDR3 is TGTGCCAGCAGCAAAGCGACTAGCACAGATACGCAGTATTTT.